The 4 T cell receptor beta chains listed next were all sequenced from one sample in a study of T cell repertoires in cytomegalovirus infection. TCRdb re-analysed the reads in MiXCR, keeping a single row per CDR3 protein. The sample lists approximately 180,000 distinct CDR3 sequences; about 15% were seen once. Input material: CD8+ T cells from PBMCs. These receptors all stem from a human donor in good health (CMV status not recorded). Some clones in this sample may be carry-over from other donors' samples.

There are many counts of this clonotype. The V call is TRBV25-1, the J call TRBJ1-2; 7 bases map to TRBD1. The germline CDR1 and CDR2 sequences are MGHDK and SYGVNS. The CDR3 consists of 15 residues. V trimming: 3 bases; J trimming: 0 bases; junction bases outside the gene matches: 4. The CDR3 region has the DNA TGTGCCAGCAGTGACGGGCAGGGGGCTAACTATGGCTACACCTTC. It specifies CASSDGQGANYGYTF.

The chain combines TRBV20-1 with TRBJ1-6; TRBD1 matches at 8 bases. The CDR3 totals 18 residues. J gave up 9 bases and V 4 bases, and 20 bases lay outside the gene matches. Looked up from germline, CDR1 is DFQATT and CDR2 is SNEGSKA (reference sequence). The CDR3 sequence is CSATEAGQAKGIGSPLHF. The CDR3, as DNA: TGCAGTGCTACAGAAGCGGGACAGGCGAAAGGAATCGGTTCACCCCTCCACTTT.

The chain is built from TRBV7-3 and TRBJ2-2, with 9 bases lining up with TRBD2. This CDR3 comprises 17 residues. Germline-derived CDR1 and CDR2 are SGHTA and FQGTGA. The V gene end was trimmed by 0 bases and the J gene end by 5 bases; junction bases not matched to a gene: 7. The CDR3 region has the DNA TGTGCCAGCAGCTTAACAGGCGGGGGGGCTCGAACCGGGGAGCTGTTTTTT. This translates into CASSLTGGGARTGELFF.

V usage is TRBV19 and J usage is TRBJ1-5; 7 bases are shared with TRBD1. With V trimmed by 10 bases and J by 2 bases, 11 bases remained unmatched. The length of the CDR3 is 15 residues. Germline V lookup: CDR1 LNHDA, CDR2 SQIVND (reference sequence). The CDR3 DNA is TGTGCCACTAGCCCACGGACAGGAGGCAATCAGCCCCAGCATTTT. Translation gives CATSPRTGGNQPQHF.